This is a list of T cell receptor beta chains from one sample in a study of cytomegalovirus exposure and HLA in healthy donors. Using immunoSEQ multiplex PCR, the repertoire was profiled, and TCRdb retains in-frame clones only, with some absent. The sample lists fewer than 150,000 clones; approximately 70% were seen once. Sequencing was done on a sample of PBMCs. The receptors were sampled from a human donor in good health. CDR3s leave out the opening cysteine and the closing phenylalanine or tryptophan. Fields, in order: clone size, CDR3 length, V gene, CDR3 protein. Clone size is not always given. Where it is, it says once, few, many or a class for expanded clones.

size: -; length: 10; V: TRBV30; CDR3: ACHRRSYEQY
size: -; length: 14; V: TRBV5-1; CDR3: ASSLSSGLAGETQY
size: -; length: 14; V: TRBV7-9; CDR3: ASSSRTYGGTDTQY
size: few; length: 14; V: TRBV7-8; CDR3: ASSLIGQGVTGELF
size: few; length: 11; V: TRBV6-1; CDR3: ASSRGSNQPQH
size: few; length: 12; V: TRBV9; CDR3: ASSVGAQSEKLF
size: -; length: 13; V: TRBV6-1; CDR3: ASSEAGQGRDEQF
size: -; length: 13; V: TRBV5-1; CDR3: ASSFDGDSGNTIY
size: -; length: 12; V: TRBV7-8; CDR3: ASSLARETDTQY
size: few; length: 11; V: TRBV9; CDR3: ASSPRAWETQY
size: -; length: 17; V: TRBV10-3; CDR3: AISLGTGGALSGANVLT
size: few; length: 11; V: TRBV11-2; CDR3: ASRTGGTDTQY
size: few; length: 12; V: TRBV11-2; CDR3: ASSKGIRAYEQY
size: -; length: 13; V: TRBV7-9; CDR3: ASSKDRDSNQPQH
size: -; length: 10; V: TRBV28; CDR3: AARGTNQPQH
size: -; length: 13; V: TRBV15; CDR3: ATSRAGTASDGYT
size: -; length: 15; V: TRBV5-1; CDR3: ASSLDSSGGNTGELF
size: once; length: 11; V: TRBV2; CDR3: ASIGGYKETQY
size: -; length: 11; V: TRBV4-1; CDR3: ASSRTREDEQY
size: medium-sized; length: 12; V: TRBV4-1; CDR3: ASSSRFLNTEAF
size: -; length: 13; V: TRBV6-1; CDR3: ASRPSIGANTEAF
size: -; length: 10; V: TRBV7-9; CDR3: ASSPGGYGYT
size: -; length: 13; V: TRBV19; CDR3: ASSIEGTGSYEQY
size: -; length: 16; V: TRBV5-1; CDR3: ASTIRGQTVSGANVLT
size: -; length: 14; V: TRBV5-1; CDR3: ASSPNSGGSNYGYT
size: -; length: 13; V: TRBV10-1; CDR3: ASSDTGGPGETQY
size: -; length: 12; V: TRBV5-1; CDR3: ASSLEGRAYEQY
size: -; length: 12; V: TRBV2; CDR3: ASIAGGAYNEQF